This entry is about one TCR beta chain. Its antigen is not known. At one end the junction does not follow the germline gene, possibly because of a read error. MiXCR, applied by TCRdb to the RT-PCR reads, yields one record per CDR3 protein. The sample includes about 700,000 distinct CDR3 sequences, approximately 15% of them seen just once. This sample is part of a study of response to subunit inactivated influenza vaccine. Notes on the study in general: Few new T cells, the authors suggested, are recruited by each seasonal influenza vaccination.

Germline CDR1 and CDR2: SGHAT and FQNNGV. This CDR3 spans 14 amino acids. This clonotype was sampled from a man aged 50-59 years who received an inactivated influenza vaccine. The chain uses TRBV11-2 and TRBJ2-2; D might be TRBD2 (5 bases). Sample: PBMCs from blood, taken 14 to 15 days before vaccination. The CDR3: CASSDKGYTGELSF. CDR3 bases: TGTGCCAGCAGCGACAAAGGATACACCGGGGAGCTGTCTTTT.